This T cell receptor beta chain was captured by sequencing in a study of cytomegalovirus exposure and HLA in healthy donors. Study in general: Roughly 180 million T cells yielded 110 million or so unique TCR beta sequences in earlier analysis.

Healthy bone marrow donors formed the donor group. With V trimmed by 4 bases and J by 12 bases, 7 bases remained unmatched. The length of the CDR3 is 12 residues. Germline values: CDR1 SGHDT, CDR2 YYEEEE. Worth noting for this clone: Its antigen is not identified.

Primers for the PCR totalled 60 Vbeta and 13 Jbeta. TCRdb's copy holds only in-frame clones and misses some; the assay was immunoSEQ multiplex PCR. The repertoire holds 100,000 or so clones, with 81% as singletons. Overall study findings and caveats: Several of the most significant clusters appeared, in a later analysis, to be linked to common viral pathogens. It was reported in a later analysis that an Asian-associated ancestry cluster showed fewer N-insertions than the 666-donor mean.

This receptor was identified in a man aged 35 to 55 in good health and CMV-seropositive. Sequenced: PBMCs. The chain has TRBV5-6 and TRBJ1-2, with 9 bases lining up with TRBD1. CDR3 loop: CASSQGDREDTF. The CDR3 nucleotides are TGTGCCAGCAGCCAAGGGGACAGGGAGGACACCTTC.